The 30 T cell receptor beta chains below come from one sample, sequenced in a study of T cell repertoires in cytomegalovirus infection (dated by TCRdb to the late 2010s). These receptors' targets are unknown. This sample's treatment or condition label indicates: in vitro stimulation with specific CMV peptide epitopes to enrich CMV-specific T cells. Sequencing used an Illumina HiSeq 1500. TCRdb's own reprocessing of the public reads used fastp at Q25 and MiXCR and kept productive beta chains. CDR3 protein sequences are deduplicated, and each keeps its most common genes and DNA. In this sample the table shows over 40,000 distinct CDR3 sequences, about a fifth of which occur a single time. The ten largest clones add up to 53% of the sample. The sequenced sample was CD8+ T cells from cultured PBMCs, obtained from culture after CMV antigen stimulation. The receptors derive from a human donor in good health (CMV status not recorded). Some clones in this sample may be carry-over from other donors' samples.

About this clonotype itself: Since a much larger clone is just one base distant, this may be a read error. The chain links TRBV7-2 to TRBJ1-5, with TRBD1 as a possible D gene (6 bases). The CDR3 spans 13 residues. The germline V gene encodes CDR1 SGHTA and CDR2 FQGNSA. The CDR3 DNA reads TGTGCCAGCAATGACGGGGGCAATCGGCCCCAGCATTTT. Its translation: CASNDGGNRPQHF.

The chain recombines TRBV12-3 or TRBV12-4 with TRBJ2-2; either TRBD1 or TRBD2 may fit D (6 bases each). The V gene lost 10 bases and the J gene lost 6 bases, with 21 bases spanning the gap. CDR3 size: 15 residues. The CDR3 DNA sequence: TGTGCCAACTCGGGACGGGGGCCCGAGGCCGGGGAGCTGTTTTTT. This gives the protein CANSGRGPEAGELFF.

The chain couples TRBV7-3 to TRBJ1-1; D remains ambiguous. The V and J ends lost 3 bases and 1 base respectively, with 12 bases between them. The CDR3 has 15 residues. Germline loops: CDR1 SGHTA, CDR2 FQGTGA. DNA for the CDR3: TGTGCCAGCAGCTTGGGGATCGGAGGGAACACTGAAGCTTTCTTT. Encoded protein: CASSLGIGGNTEAFF.

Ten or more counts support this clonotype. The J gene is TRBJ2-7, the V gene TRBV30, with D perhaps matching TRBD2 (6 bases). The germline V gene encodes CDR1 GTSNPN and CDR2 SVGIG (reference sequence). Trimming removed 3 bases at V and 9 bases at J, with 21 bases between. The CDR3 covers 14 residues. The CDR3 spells CAWSAVDSFGGQYF. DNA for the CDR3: TGTGCCTGGAGCGCCGTCGACAGCTTCGGGGGGCAGTACTTC.

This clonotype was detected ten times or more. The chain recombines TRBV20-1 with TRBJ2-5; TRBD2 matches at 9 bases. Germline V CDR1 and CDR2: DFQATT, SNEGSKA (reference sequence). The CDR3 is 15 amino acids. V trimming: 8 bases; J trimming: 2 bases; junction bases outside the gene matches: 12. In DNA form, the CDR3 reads TGCAGTCTTAGGGTAGCGGGAGTAAGACAAGAGACCCAGTACTTC. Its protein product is CSLRVAGVRQETQYF.

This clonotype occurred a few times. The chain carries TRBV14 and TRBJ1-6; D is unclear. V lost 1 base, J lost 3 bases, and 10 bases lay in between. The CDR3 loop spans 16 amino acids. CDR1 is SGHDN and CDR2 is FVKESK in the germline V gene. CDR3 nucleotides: TGTGCCAGCAGCCAAGGAGTAATTTACTATAATTCACCCCTCCACTTT. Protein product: CASSQGVIYYNSPLHF.

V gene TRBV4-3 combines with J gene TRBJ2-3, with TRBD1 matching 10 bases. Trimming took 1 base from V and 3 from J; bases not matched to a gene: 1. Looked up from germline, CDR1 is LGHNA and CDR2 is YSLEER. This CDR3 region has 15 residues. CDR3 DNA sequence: TGCGCCAGCAGCCAAGGGACAGGGGGGACAGATACGCAGTATTTT. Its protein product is CASSQGTGGTDTQYF.

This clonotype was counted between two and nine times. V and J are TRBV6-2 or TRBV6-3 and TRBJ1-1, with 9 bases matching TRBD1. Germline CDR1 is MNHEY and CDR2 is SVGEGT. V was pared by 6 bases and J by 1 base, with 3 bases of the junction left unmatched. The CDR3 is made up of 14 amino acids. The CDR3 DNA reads TGTGCCAGCAGCAGGACAGGGGCGAACACTGAAGCTTTCTTT. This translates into CASSRTGANTEAFF.

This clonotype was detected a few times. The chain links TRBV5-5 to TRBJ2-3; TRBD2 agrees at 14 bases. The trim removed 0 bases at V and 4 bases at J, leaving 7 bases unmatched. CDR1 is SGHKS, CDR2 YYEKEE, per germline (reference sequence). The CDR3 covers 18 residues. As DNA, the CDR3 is TGTGCCAGCAGCTTGGGACTAGCGGGGGGGCTTCAGGCAGATACGCAGTATTTT. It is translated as CASSLGLAGGLQADTQYF.

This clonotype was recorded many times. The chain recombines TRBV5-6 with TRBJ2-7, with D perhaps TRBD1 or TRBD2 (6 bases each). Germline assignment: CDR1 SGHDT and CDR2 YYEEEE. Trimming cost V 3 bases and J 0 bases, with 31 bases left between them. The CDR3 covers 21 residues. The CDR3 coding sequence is TGTGCCAGCAGCTCCTCCGGCATAGGGGGGAAGGACCAGAGGAGCTCCTACGAGCAGTACTTC. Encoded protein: CASSSSGIGGKDQRSSYEQYF.

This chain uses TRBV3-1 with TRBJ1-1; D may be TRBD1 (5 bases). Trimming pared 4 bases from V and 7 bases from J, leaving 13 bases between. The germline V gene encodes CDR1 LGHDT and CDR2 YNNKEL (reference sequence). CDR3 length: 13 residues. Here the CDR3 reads CASSPGAALEAFF. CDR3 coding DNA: TGTGCCAGCAGCCCCGGGGCGGCACTTGAAGCTTTCTTT.

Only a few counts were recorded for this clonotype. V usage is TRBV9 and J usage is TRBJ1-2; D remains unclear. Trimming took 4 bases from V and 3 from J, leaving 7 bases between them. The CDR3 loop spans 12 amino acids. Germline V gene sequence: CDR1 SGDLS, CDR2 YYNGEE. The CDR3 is CASSYGDYGYTF. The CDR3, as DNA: TGTGCCAGCAGCTATGGGGACTATGGCTACACCTTC. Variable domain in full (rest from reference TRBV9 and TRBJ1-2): DSGVTQTPKHLITATGQRVTLRCSPRSGDLSVYWYQQSLDQGLQFLIQYYNGEERAKGNILERFSAQQFPDLHSELNLSSLELGDSALYFCASSYGDYGYTFGSGTRLTVV.

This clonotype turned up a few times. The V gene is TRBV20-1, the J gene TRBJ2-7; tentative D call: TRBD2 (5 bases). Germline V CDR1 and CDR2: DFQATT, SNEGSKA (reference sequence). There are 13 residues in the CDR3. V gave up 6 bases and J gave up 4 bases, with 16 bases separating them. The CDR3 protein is CSAETEGGYEQYF. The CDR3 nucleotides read TGCAGTGCCGAAACCGAGGGCGGATACGAGCAGTACTTC.

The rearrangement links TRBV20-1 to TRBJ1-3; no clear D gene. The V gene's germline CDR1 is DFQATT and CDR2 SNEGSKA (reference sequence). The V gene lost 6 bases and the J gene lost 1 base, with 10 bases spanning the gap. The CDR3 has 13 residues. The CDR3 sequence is CSAHTGSGNTIYF. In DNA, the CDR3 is TGCAGTGCCCACACGGGTTCTGGAAACACCATATATTTT.

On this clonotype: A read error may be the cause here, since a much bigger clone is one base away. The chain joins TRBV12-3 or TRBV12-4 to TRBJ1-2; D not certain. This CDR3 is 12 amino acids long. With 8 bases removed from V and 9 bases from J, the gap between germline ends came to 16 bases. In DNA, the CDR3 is TGTGCCAGCTTGGGCGCTTCGGTTAGCTACACCTTC. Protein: CASLGASVSYTF.

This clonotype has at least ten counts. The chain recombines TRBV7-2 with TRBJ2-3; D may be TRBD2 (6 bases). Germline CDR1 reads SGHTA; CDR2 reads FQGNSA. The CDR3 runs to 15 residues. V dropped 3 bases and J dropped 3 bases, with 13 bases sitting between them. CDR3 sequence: CASSFRLADTDTQYF. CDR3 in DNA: TGTGCCAGCAGCTTTAGATTAGCGGATACAGATACGCAGTATTTT.

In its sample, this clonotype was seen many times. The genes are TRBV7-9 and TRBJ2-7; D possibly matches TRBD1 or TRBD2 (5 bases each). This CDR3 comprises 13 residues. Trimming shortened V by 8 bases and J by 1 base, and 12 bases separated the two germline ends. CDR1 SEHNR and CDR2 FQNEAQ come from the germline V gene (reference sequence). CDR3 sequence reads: CASRRTPSYEQYF. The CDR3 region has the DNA TGTGCCAGCCGGAGGACACCTTCCTACGAGCAGTACTTC.

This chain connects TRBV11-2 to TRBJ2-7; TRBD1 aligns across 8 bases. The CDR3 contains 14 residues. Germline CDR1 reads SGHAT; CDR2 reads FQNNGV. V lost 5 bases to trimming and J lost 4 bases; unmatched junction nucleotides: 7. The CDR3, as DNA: TGTGCCAGCAGCATACAGACAGGGGCGTACGAGCAGTACTTC. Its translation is CASSIQTGAYEQYF.

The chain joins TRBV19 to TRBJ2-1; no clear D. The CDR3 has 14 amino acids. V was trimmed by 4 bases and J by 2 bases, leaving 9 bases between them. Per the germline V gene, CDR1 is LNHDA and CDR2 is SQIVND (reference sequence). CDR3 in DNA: TGTGCCAGTAGTAGGGAACAGCCCTACAATGAGCAGTTCTTC. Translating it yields CASSREQPYNEQFF.

The CDR3 spells CASLGPNTGELFF. The CDR3 nucleotides are TGTGCCAGCCTGGGACCGAACACCGGGGAGCTGTTTTTT. The gene calls are TRBV6-1 and TRBJ2-2, with D tentatively TRBD1 or TRBD2 (5 bases each). The length of the CDR3 is 13 residues. The V end was cut by 8 bases, the J end by 0 bases, with 7 bases between. Germline V gene sequence: CDR1 MNHNS, CDR2 SASEGT.

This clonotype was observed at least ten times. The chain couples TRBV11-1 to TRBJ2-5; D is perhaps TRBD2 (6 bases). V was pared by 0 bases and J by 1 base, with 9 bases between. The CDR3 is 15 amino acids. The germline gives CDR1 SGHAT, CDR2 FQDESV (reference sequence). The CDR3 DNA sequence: TGTGCCAGCAGCTTAGCGCCGGGGGTCCAAGAGACCCAGTACTTC. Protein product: CASSLAPGVQETQYF.

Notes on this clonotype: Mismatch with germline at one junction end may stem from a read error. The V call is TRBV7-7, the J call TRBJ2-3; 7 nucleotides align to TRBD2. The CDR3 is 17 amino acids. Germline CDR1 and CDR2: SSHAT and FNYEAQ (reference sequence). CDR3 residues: CASSLAVSGPVGDTQYF. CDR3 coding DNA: TGTGCTAGCAGCTTAGCGGTTAGCGGGCCAGTAGGAGATACGCAGTATTTT.

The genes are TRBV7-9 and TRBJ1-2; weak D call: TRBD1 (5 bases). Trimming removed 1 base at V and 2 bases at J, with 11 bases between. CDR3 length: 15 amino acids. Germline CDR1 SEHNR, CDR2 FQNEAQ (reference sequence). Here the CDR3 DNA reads TGTGCCAGCAGCTTAGATTTCGGGGGGAACTATGGCTACACCTTC. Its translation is CASSLDFGGNYGYTF.

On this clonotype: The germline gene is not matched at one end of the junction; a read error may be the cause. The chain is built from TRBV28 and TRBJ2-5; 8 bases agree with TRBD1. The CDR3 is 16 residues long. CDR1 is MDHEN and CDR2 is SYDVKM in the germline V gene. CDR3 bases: TGTACCAGCAGTACCCATCGACAGGGGACCGAAGAGACCCAGTACTTC. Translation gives CTSSTHRQGTEETQYF.

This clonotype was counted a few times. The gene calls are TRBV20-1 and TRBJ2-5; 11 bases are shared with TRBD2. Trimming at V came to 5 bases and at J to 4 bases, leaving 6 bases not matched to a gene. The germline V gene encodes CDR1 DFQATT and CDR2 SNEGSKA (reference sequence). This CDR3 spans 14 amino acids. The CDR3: CSAPTSGSSETQYF. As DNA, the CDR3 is TGCAGTGCTCCTACTAGCGGGAGTTCAGAGACCCAGTACTTC.

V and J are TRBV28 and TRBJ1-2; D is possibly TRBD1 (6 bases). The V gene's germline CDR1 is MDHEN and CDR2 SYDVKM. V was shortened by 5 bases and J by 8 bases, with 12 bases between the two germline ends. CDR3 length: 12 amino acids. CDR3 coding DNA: TGTGCCAGCAGTCAACAGGGCCGGGGCTACACCTTC. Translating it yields CASSQQGRGYTF.

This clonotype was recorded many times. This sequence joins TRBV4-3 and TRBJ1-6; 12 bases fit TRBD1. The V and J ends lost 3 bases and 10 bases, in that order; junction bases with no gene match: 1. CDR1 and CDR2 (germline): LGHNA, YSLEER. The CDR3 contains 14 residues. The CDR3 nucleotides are TGCGCCAGCAGCCACGGGACAGGGGGCTCACCCCTCCACTTT. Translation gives CASSHGTGGSPLHF.

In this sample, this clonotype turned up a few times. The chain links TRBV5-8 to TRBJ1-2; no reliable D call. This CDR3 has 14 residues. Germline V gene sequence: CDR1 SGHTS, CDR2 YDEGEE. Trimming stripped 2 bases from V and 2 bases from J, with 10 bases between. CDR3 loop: CASSFGSTNYGYTF. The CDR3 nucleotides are TGTGCCAGCAGCTTCGGGTCGACAAACTATGGCTACACCTTC.

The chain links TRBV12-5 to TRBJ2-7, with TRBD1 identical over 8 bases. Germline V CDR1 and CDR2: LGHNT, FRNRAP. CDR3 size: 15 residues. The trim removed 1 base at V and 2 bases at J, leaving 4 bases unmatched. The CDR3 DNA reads TGTGCTAGTGGTTTGGCCGGGACAGGAACCTACGAGCAGTACTTC. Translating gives CASGLAGTGTYEQYF.

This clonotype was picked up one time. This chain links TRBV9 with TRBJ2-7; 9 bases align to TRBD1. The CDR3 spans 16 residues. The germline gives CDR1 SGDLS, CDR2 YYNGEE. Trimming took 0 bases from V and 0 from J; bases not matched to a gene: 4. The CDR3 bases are TGTGCCAGCAGCGTAGGGGGGACAGGGATCTCCTACGAGCAGTACTTC. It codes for CASSVGGTGISYEQYF.